This T cell receptor beta chain was recovered during a study of T cell responses to AZD1222 COVID-19 vaccine. Regarding the study as a whole: The donor group comprised mostly white British people and more females; the analysis possibly underestimated clonal diversity. No repertoire was sampled before or during the peak T cell response, only after it.

Measured with immunoSEQ multiplex PCR; TCRdb has only the in-frame clones, and not every one. The table has 150,000 to 160,000 clones, roughly nine tenths seen once. V lost 4 bases and J 0 bases, leaving 7 bases between the germline ends. The CDR3 is made up of 13 amino acids. Germline V CDR1 and CDR2: LNHDA, SQIVND (reference sequence). As concerns this clone: Its specificity is unknown.

This chain connects TRBV19 to TRBJ2-7; D uncertain. The sequences come from peripheral blood, collected after recovery from COVID-19. This TCR derives from an adult who had recovered from COVID-19. The DNA for the CDR3 is TGTGCCAGTAGTAAGTCTTTCTCCTACGAGCAGTACTTC. This translates into CASSKSFSYEQYF.